This entry features one T cell receptor (beta chain) sequence. Antigen unknown. The entry originates in a study of T-cell memory formation after mild COVID-19. About the study: There were largely donor-specific TCR clusters.

Amplification by 5'RACE using constant-segment primers produced TCR alpha and TCR beta cDNA libraries that carried sample barcodes and UMIs. A single record per CDR3 protein comes from TCRdb applying MiXCR to the 5' RACE reads. The sample holds 410,000 or so distinct CDR3 sequences, 20% to 30% seen once. Study conclusions and caveats: Contracting CD8+ clones were enriched in EMRA, CD4+ mainly in CM and EM.

The CDR3 length is 14 residues. Trimming shortened V by 0 bases and J by 6 bases, and 10 bases separated the two germline ends. Sequencing was carried out using PBMCs or a T cell subset sorted from them (not recorded which). This receptor was taken from an adult woman who had mild COVID-19 (a few samples of this study predate the infection). Cell type and time point are not known. V usage is TRBV12-3 or TRBV12-4 and J usage is TRBJ2-3, with D unresolved. CDR3 sequence: CASSLARLTDTQYF. In DNA form, the CDR3 reads TGTGCCAGCAGTTTAGCCAGGCTCACGGATACGCAGTATTTT.